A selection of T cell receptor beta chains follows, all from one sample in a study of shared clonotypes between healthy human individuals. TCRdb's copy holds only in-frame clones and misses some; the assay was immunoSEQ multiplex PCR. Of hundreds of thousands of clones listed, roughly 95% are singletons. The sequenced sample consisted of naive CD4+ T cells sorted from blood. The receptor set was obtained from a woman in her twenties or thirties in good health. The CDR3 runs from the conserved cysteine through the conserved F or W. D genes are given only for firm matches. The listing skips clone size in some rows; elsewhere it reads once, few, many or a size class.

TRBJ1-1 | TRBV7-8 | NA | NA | CASRLGQNTEAFF | TGTGCCAGCAGACTCGGGCAGAACACTGAAGCTTTCTTT
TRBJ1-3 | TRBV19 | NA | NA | CASTSEAGNTIYF | TGTGCCAGTACTTCCGAGGCTGGAAACACCATATATTTT
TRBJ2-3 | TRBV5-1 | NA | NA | CASRSPTDTQYF | TGCGCCAGCAGGTCCCCCACAGATACGCAGTATTTT
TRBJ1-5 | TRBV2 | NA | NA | CASSSDRTSNQPQHF | TGTGCCAGCAGTTCCGACAGGACTAGCAATCAGCCCCAGCATTTT
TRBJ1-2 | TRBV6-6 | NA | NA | CASSLWGGDYGYTF | TGTGCCAGCTCTCTGTGGGGGGGTGACTATGGCTACACCTTC
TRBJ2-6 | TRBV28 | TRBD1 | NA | CASSHRGSGANVLTF | TGTGCCAGCAGTCACAGGGGCTCTGGGGCCAACGTCCTGACTTTC
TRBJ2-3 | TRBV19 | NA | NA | CASSLFPQESTDTQYF | TGTGCCAGTAGTCTCTTCCCTCAGGAAAGCACAGATACGCAGTATTTT
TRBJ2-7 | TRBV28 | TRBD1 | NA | CASSGDRVYEQYF | TGTGCCAGCAGTGGGGACAGGGTCTACGAGCAGTACTTC
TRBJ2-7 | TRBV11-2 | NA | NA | CASSLDSTGSYEQYF | TGTGCCAGCAGCTTAGATTCGACGGGATCCTACGAGCAGTACTTC
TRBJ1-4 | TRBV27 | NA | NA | CASSFSRQSNEKLFF | TGTGCCAGCAGTTTTTCAAGACAGTCTAATGAAAAACTGTTTTTT
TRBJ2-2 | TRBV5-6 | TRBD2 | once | CASSSGLMYTGELFF | TGTGCCAGCAGCTCGGGACTAATGTACACCGGGGAGCTGTTTTTT
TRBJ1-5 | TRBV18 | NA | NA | CASSQQPAGNNQPQHF | TGTGCCAGCTCACAACAACCGGCCGGGAACAATCAGCCCCAGCATTTT
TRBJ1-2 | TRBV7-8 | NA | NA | CASSLVRGGANNYGYTF | TGTGCCAGCAGCTTGGTCCGGGGCGGGGCTAATAACTATGGCTACACCTTC
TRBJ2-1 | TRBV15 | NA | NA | CATGESPRAYNEQFF | TGTGCCACCGGGGAGTCTCCCCGCGCCTACAATGAGCAGTTCTTC
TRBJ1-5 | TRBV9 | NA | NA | CASSVGQYNQPQHF | TGTGCCAGCAGCGTAGGACAGTACAATCAGCCCCAGCATTTT
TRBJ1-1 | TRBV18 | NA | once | CASSPRSDPNTEAFF | TGTGCCAGCTCACCGCGGTCAGATCCAAACACTGAAGCTTTCTTT
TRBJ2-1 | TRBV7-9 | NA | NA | CASSRGTFGLRNEQFF | TGTGCCAGCAGCCGCGGGACATTCGGGTTACGCAATGAGCAGTTCTTC
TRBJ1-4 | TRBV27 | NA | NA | CASSLFSGSVEKLFF | TGTGCCAGCAGTTTATTCTCGGGGTCGGTTGAAAAACTGTTTTTT
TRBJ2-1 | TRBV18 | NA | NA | CASSPRGLSSYNEQFF | TGTGCCAGCTCACCACGGGGGCTGAGCTCCTACAATGAGCAGTTCTTC
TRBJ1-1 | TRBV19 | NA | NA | CASTRRGTEAFF | TGTGCCAGTACACGGAGGGGCACTGAAGCTTTCTTT
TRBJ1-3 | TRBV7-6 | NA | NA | CASSAQAISGNTIYF | TGTGCCAGCAGCGCACAGGCTATCTCTGGAAACACCATATATTTT
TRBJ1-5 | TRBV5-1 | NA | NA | CASSWGGLAGQPQHF | TGCGCCAGCAGCTGGGGTGGTCTTGCCGGGCAGCCCCAGCATTTT
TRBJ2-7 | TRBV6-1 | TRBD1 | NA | CASSEPGQGTHEQYF | TGTGCCAGCAGTGAACCGGGACAGGGGACCCACGAGCAGTACTTC
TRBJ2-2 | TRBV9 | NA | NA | CASSVQGDTGELFF | TGTGCCAGCAGCGTCCAGGGTGACACCGGGGAGCTGTTTTTT
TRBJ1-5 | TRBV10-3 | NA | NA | CAISESPKQDSANQPQHF | TGTGCCATCAGTGAGTCCCCGAAACAGGATTCAGCAAATCAGCCCCAGCATTTT
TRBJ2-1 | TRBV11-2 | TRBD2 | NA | CASSPQGLARDNEQFF | TGTGCCAGCAGCCCGCAGGGACTAGCGAGAGACAATGAGCAGTTCTTC
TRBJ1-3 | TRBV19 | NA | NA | CASSIEAGNTIYF | TGTGCCAGTAGTATAGAGGCTGGAAACACCATATATTTT
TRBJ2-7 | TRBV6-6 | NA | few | CASSYGPGVAEQYF | TGTGCCAGCAGTTACGGTCCAGGAGTGGCGGAGCAGTACTTC
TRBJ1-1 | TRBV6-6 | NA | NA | CASRPTGLNTEAFF | TGTGCCAGCAGGCCTACAGGGCTGAACACTGAAGCTTTCTTT
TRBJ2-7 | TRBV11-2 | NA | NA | CASSLDPGSGGYF | TGTGCCAGCAGCTTAGATCCCGGATCCGGGGGATACTTC
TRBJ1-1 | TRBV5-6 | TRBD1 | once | CASSLGTVRRAEAFF | TGTGCCAGCAGCCTGGGGACAGTCCGTAGGGCTGAAGCTTTCTTT
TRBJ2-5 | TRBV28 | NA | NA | CASSIGHPLQETQYF | TGTGCCAGCAGTATCGGACATCCGCTACAAGAGACCCAGTACTTC
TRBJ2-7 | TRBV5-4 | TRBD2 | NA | CASSFGLAGAYEQYF | TGTGCCAGCAGCTTTGGACTAGCGGGAGCCTACGAGCAGTACTTC
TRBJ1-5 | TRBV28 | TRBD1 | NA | CASRGGQVRNQPQHF | TGTGCCAGCAGGGGGGGACAGGTTCGAAATCAGCCCCAGCATTTT
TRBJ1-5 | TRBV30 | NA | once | CAWSVPLTGIGQPQHF | TGTGCCTGGAGTGTTCCACTTACAGGGATCGGGCAGCCCCAGCATTTT
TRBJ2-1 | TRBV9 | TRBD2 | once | CASSVTSGRNEQFF | TGTGCCAGCAGCGTGACTAGCGGGAGGAATGAGCAGTTCTTC
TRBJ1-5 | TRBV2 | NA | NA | CASSEDRAPNQPQHF | TGTGCCAGCAGTGAAGACAGGGCACCCAATCAGCCCCAGCATTTT
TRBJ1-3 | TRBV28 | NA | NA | CASSSRRLFGNTIYF | TGTGCCAGCAGCTCCCGAAGGTTGTTCGGAAACACCATATATTTT
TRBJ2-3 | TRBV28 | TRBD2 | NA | CASRPGLAGVPDTQYF | TGTGCCAGCAGGCCCGGACTAGCGGGAGTTCCAGATACGCAGTATTTT
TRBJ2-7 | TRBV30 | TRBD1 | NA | CAWSAQGAGEQYF | TGTGCCTGGAGTGCTCAGGGGGCTGGCGAGCAGTACTTC
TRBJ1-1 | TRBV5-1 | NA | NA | CASSIHGGRATTEAFF | TGCGCCAGCAGCATCCATGGGGGCAGGGCGACCACTGAAGCTTTCTTT
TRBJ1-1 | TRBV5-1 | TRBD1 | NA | CASSLTGVPMNTEAFF | TGCGCCAGCAGCTTGACAGGGGTTCCCATGAACACTGAAGCTTTCTTT